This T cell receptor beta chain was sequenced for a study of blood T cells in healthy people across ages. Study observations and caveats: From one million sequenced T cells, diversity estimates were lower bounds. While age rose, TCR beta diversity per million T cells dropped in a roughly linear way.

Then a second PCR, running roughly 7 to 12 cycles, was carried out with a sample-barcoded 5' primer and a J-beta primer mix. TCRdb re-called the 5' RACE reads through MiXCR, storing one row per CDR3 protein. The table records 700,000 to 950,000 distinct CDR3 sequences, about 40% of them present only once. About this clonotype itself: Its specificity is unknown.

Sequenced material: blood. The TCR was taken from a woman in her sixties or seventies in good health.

CDR3 DNA sequence: TGTGCCTGGAGTGAGGATTCCTACGAGCAGTACTTC. It is translated as CAWSEDSYEQYF. This chain uses TRBV30 with TRBJ2-7; D gene ambiguous. V lost 1 base, J lost 1 base, and 5 bases lay in between. Germline V gene lookup returns CDR1 GTSNPN and CDR2 SVGIG (reference sequence). CDR3 length: 12 amino acids.